Listed below are T cell receptor beta chains from one sample, sequenced in a study of tumor-infiltrating lymphocytes in primary liver carcinoma. Via MiXCR, TCRdb re-called the multiplex PCR reads, giving one row per CDR3 protein. The data show around 170,000 distinct CDR3 sequences, with over 45% seen just once and around three quarters held by the top ten. Sample: peripheral blood. The receptors shown here come from a middle-aged man with primary liver carcinoma and hepatitis B virus infection. Both conserved end residues are part of each CDR3. The D gene is left open where the match is weak. The listing skips clone size in some rows; elsewhere it reads once, few, many or a size class.

d_gene	v_gene	abundance	j_gene	CDR3nt	CDR3aa
TRBD2	TRBV11-2	.	TRBJ2-1	TGTGCCAGCAGTCCATCTAGCGGGAGTTTGATTGAGCAGTCCTTC	CASSPSSGSLIEQSF
.	TRBV12-3/TRBV12-4	.	TRBJ2-7	TGTGTCAGCAGCACTTCCTACGAGCAGTACTTC	CVSSTSYEQYF
TRBD1	TRBV11-1	once	TRBJ1-2	TGTCCCAGCAGCTTCGGACAGGGGGCTAACTATGGCTACACCTTC	CPSSFGQGANYGYTF
TRBD2	TRBV10-2	many	TRBJ2-5	TGCGCCAGCAGTGGTACTAGCGGTGACCAAGAGACCCAGTACTTC	CASSGTSGDQETQYF
TRBD1	TRBV6-1	.	TRBJ1-3	TGTGCCTGCCAACCTGGGACAGGGGGCTCTGAAAACACCATATATTTT	CACQPGTGGSENTIYF
.	TRBV11-1	.	TRBJ2-3	TGTGCCAGCAACTATGGCGGCCCCACCTTCACAGATACGCAGTATTTT	CASNYGGPTFTDTQYF
.	TRBV11-3	.	TRBJ2-3	TGTGCCAACAGCTTAGAGGACCCAGATACGCAGTATTTT	CANSLEDPDTQYF
TRBD2	TRBV6-6	few	TRBJ2-1	TGTGCCAGCCATAAGAGCGGGGGCTCCGGCGGGAATGAGCAGTTCTTC	CASHKSGGSGGNEQFF
.	TRBV11-2	.	TRBJ2-2	TGTGCCAGCAGTCTTCTTTCGTCAAACACCGGGGAGCTGTTTTTT	CASSLLSSNTGELFF
.	TRBV11-1	many	TRBJ1-5	TGTGCCAGCAGCTTAGCGGATCATCAGCCCCAGCATTTT	CASSLADHQPQHF